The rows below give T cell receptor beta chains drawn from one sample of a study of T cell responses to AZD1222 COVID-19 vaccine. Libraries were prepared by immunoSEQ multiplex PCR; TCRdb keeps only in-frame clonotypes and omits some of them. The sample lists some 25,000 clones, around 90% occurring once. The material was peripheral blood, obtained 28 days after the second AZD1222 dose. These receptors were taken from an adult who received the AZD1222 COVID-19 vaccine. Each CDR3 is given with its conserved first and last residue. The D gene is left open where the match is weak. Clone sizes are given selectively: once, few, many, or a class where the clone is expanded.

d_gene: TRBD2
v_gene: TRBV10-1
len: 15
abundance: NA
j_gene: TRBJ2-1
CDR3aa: CASSQGLAGIYEQFF
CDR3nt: TGCGCCAGCAGCCAAGGACTAGCGGGAATCTATGAGCAGTTCTTC

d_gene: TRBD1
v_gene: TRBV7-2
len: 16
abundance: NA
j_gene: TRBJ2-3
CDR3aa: CASSLGNDRGRDTQYF
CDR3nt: TGTGCCAGCAGCTTAGGGAATGACAGGGGGCGAGATACGCAGTATTTT

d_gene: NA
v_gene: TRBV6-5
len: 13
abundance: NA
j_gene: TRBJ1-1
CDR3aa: CASSYDGNTEAFF
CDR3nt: TGTGCCAGCAGTTACGATGGGAACACTGAAGCTTTCTTT

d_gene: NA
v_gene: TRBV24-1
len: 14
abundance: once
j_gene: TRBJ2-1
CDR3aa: CATSEVGTVREQFF
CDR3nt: TGTGCCACCAGTGAGGTAGGAACCGTGCGTGAGCAGTTCTTC

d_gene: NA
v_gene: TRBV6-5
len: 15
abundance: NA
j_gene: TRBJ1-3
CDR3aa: CASSYSMASGNTIYF
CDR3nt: TGTGCCAGCAGTTACTCGATGGCCTCTGGAAACACCATATATTTT

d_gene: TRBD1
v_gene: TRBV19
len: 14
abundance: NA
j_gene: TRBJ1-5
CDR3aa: CASSRQGLNQPQHF
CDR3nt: TGTGCCAGTAGTCGACAGGGTCTCAATCAGCCCCAGCATTTT

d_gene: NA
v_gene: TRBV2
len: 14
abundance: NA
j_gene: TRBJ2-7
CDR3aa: CASSRATLTYEQYF
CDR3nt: TGTGCCAGCAGTCGCGCCACATTGACCTACGAGCAGTACTTC

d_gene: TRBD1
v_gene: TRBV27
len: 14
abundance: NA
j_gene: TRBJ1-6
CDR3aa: CASRIGQGPSPLHF
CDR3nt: TGTGCCAGCAGGATCGGACAGGGTCCCTCACCCCTCCACTTT

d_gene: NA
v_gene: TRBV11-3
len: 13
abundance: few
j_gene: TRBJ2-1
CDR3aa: CASVSGGYNEQFF
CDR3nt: TGTGCCAGCGTAAGCGGAGGATACAATGAGCAGTTCTTC

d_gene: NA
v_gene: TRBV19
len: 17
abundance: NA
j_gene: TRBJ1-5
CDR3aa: CASSILGRGRANQPQHF
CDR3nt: TGTGCCAGTAGTATATTGGGACGGGGCAGGGCGAATCAGCCCCAGCATTTT

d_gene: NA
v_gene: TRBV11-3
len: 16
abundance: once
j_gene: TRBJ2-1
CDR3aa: CASSSRLVGSVNEQFF
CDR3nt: TGTGCCAGCAGCTCCCGACTGGTAGGGAGTGTCAATGAGCAGTTCTTC

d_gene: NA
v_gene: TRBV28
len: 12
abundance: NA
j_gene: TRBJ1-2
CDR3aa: CASSLQYYGYTF
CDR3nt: TGTGCCAGCAGTTTACAGTACTATGGCTACACCTTC

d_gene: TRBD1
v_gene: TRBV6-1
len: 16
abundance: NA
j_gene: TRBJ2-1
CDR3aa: CASSESAGGNYNEQFF
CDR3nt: TGTGCCAGCAGTGAATCGGCAGGGGGAAACTACAATGAGCAGTTCTTC

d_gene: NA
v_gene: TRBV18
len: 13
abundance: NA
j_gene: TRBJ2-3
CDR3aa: CASSPPGTDTQYF
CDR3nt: TGTGCCAGCTCACCACCGGGGACAGATACGCAGTATTTT

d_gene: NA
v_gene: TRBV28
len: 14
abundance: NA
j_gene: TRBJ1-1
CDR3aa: CASSLSTTGTEAFF
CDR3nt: TGTGCCAGCAGTTTATCCACGACAGGCACTGAAGCTTTCTTT

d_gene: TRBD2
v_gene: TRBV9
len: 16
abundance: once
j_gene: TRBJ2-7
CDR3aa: CASSATTSGNIHEQYF
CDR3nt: TGTGCCAGCAGCGCGACGACTAGCGGGAATATCCACGAGCAGTACTTC

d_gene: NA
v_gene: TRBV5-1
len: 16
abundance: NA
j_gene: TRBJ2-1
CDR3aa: CASSYEVAAPYNEQFF
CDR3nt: TGCGCCAGCAGCTACGAAGTAGCGGCACCCTACAATGAGCAGTTCTTC

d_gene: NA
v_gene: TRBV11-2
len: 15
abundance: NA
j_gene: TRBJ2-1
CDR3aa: CASSAARGTINEQFF
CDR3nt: TGTGCCAGCAGCGCCGCCCGCGGGACGATAAATGAGCAGTTCTTC

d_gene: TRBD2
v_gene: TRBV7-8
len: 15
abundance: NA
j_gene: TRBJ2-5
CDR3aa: CASSRTSGFQETQYF
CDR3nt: TGTGCCAGCAGCCGGACTAGCGGGTTCCAAGAGACCCAGTACTTC

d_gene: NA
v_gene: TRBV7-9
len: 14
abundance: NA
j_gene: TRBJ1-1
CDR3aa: CASSLEGPNTEAFF
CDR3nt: TGTGCCAGCAGCTTAGAGGGGCCTAACACTGAAGCTTTCTTT

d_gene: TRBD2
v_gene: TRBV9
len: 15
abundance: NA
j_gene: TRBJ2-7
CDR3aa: CASSVGGLAAYEQYF
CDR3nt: TGTGCCAGCAGCGTAGGTGGACTAGCGGCCTACGAGCAGTACTTC

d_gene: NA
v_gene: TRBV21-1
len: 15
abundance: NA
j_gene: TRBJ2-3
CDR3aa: CASLGTRTSTDTQYF
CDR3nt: TGTGCCAGCCTAGGGACTAGGACTAGCACAGATACGCAGTATTTT

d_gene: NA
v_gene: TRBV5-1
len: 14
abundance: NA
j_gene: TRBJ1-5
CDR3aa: CASSPGGIRQPQHF
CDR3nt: TGCGCCAGCAGCCCCGGGGGGATTCGTCAGCCCCAGCATTTT

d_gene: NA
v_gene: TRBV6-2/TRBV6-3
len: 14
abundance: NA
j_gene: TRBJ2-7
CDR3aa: CASSSFRASYEQYF
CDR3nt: TGTGCCAGCAGTAGCTTTAGGGCGTCGTACGAGCAGTACTTC

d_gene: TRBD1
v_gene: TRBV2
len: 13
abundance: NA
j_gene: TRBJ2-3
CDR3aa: CASSPLDRGSQYF
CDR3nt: TGTGCCAGCAGTCCATTGGACAGGGGGTCGCAGTATTTT

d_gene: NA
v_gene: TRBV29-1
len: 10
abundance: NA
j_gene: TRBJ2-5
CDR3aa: CSVGEETQYF
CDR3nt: TGCAGCGTAGGGGAAGAGACCCAGTACTTC

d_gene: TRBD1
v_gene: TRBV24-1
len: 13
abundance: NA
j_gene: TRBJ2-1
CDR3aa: CATRVTGDGEQFF
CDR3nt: TGTGCCACCAGGGTTACAGGGGACGGTGAGCAGTTCTTC

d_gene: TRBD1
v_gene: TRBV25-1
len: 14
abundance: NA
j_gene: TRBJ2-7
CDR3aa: CASSLTGSSYEQYF
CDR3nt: TGTGCCAGCAGTCTGACAGGGAGCTCCTACGAGCAGTACTTC

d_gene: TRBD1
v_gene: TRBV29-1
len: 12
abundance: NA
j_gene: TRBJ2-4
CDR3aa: CSVGDRGNIQYF
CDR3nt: TGCAGCGTTGGAGACAGGGGCAACATTCAGTACTTC

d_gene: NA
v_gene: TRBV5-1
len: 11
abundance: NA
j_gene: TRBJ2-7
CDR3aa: CASSFDYEQYF
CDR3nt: TGCGCCAGCAGCTTCGACTACGAGCAGTACTTC

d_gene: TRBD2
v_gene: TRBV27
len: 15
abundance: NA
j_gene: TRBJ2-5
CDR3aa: CASSPGLAGEETQYF
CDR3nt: TGTGCCAGCAGTCCGGGACTAGCGGGAGAAGAGACCCAGTACTTC

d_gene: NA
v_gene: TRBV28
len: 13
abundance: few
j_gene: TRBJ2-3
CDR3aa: CASSQEGTDTQYF
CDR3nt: TGTGCCAGCAGCCAGGAGGGAACAGATACGCAGTATTTT

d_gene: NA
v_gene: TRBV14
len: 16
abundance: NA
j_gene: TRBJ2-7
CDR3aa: CASSQDSGLSSYEQYF
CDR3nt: TGTGCCAGCAGCCAAGATTCTGGTTTAAGCTCCTACGAGCAGTACTTC

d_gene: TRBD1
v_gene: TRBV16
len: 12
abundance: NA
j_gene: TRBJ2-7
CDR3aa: CASSPNRGEQYF
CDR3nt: TGTGCCAGCAGCCCAAACAGGGGCGAGCAGTACTTC

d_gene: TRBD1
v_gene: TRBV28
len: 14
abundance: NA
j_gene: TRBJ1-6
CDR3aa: CASSLTGDDSPLHF
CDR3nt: TGTGCCAGCAGCTTGACAGGGGATGATTCACCCCTCCACTTT

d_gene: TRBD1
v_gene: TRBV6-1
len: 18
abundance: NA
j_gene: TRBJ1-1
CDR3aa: CASSEATGGTGMNTEAFF
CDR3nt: TGTGCCAGCAGTGAAGCGACAGGGGGGACAGGGATGAACACTGAAGCTTTCTTT

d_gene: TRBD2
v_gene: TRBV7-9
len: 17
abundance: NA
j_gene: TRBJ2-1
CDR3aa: CASSLGSSGRWGNEQFF
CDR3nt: TGTGCCAGCAGCTTAGGGTCTAGCGGGAGGTGGGGAAATGAGCAGTTCTTC

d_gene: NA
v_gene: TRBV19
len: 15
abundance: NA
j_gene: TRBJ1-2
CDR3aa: CASSIDRTGSYGYTF
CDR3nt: TGTGCCAGTAGTATAGATCGGACGGGGTCCTATGGCTACACCTTC

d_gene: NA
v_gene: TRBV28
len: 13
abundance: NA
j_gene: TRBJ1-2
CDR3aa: CASSNTGPWGYTF
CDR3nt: TGTGCCAGCAGTAATACAGGCCCCTGGGGCTACACCTTC

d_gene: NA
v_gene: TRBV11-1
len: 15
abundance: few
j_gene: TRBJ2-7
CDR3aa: CASSLAAVYSYEQYF
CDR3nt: TGTGCCAGCAGCTTAGCGGCAGTTTACTCCTACGAGCAGTACTTC

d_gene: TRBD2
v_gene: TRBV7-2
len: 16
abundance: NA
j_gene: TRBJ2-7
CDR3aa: CASSLTSGASSYEQYF
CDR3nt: TGTGCCAGCAGCTTAACTAGCGGGGCCAGCTCCTACGAGCAGTACTTC

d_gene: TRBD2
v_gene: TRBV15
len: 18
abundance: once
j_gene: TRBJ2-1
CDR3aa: CATSKGTMSGRAGNEQFF
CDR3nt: TGTGCCACCAGCAAAGGCACAATGAGCGGGAGGGCCGGTAATGAGCAGTTCTTC

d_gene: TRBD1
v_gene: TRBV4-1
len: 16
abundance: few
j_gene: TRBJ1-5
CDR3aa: CASSGRFDRENQPQHF
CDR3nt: TGCGCCAGCAGCGGACGTTTCGACAGGGAGAATCAGCCCCAGCATTTT

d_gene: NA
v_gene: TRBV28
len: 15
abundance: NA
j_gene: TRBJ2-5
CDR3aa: CASSLWGERRETQYF
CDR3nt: TGTGCCAGCAGTTTATGGGGGGAACGGAGAGAGACCCAGTACTTC

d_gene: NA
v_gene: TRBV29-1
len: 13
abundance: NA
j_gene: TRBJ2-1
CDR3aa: CSATEFVPNEQFF
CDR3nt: TGCAGCGCCACGGAATTCGTGCCCAATGAGCAGTTCTTC

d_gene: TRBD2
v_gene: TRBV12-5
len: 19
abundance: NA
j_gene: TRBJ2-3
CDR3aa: CASGLAYAGGLTSTDTQYF
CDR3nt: TGTGCTAGTGGTTTGGCCTATGCGGGAGGCCTCACTAGCACAGATACGCAGTATTTT

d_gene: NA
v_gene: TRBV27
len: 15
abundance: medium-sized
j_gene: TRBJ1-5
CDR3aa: CASSLIPYSNQPQHF
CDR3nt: TGTGCCAGCAGTTTAATTCCTTATAGCAATCAGCCCCAGCATTTT

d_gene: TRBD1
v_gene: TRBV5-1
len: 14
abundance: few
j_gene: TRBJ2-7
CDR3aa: CASSLVGQGYEQYF
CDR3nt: TGCGCCAGCAGCTTGGTGGGACAGGGCTACGAGCAGTACTTC